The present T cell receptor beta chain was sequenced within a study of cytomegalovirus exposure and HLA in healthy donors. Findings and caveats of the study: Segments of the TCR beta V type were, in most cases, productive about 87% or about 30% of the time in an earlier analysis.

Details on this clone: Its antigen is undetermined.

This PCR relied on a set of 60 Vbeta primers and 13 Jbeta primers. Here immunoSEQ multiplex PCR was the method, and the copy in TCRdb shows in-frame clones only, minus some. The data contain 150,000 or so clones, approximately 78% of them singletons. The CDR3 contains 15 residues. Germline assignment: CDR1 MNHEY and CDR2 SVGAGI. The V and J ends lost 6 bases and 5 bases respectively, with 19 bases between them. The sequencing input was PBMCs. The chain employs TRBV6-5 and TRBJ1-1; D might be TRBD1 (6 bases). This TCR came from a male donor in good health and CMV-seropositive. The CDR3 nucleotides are TGTGCCAGCAGGATAGGGGGGGGGCCTAGTACTGAAGCTTTCTTT. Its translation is CASRIGGGPSTEAFF.